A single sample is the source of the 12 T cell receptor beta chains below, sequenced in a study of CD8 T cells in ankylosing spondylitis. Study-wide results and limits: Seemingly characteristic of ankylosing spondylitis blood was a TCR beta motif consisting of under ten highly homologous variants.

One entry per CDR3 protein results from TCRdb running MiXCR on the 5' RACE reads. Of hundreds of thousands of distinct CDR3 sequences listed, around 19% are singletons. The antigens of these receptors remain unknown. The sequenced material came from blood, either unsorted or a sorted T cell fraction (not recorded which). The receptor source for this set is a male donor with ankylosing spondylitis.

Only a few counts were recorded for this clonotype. CDR3 amino acids: CASSLAPGGYTEAFF. The CDR3 DNA is TGCGCCAGCAGCTTGGCTCCTGGGGGCTACACTGAAGCTTTCTTT. The genes are TRBV5-1 and TRBJ1-1, with D possibly matching TRBD1 (6 bases). V dropped 0 bases and J dropped 3 bases, with 12 bases sitting between them. Germline V gene lookup returns CDR1 SGHRS and CDR2 YFSETQ. The CDR3 covers 15 residues.

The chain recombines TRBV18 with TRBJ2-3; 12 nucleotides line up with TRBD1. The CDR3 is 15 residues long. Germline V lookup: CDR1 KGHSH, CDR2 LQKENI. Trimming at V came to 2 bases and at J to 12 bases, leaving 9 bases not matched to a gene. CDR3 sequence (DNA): TGTGCCAGCTCACCAGAGGTCGGGACAGGGGGCCTCCAGTATTTT. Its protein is CASSPEVGTGGLQYF.

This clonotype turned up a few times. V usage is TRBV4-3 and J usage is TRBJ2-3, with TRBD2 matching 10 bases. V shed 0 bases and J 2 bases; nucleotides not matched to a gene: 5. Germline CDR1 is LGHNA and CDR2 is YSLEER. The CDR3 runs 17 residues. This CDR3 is CASSQDRAGGATDTQYF. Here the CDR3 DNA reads TGCGCCAGCAGCCAAGACAGAGCGGGAGGGGCCACAGATACGCAGTATTTT.

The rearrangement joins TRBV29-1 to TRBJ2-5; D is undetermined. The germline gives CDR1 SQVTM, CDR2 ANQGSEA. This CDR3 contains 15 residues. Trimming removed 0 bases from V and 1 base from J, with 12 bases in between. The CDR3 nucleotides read TGCAGCGTTGAAGAGGATGAACTCCGCCAAGAGACCCAGTACTTC. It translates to CSVEEDELRQETQYF.

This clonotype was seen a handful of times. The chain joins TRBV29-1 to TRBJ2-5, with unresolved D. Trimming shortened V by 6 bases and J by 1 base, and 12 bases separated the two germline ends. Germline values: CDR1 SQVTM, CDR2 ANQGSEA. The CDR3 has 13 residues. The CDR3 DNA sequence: TGCAGCGTCGCCCTATGGGGCCAAGAGACCCAGTACTTC. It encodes CSVALWGQETQYF.

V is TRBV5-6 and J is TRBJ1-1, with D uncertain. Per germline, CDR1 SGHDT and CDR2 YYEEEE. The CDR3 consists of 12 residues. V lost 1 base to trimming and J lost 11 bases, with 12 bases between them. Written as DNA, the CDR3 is TGTGCCAGCAGCTTGTCCAGCGGCCCTGCTTTCTTT. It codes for CASSLSSGPAFF.

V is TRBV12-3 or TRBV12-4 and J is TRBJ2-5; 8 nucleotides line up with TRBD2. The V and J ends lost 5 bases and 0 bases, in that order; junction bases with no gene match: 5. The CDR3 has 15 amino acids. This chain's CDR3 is CASSLLREDQETQYF. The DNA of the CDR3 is TGTGCCAGCAGTCTCCTGCGGGAGGACCAAGAGACCCAGTACTTC.

In DNA, the CDR3 is TGTGCCAGCAGCTTAGCCGGACAAGGAGGGGCTGGGGCCAACGTCCTGACTTTC. Residues: CASSLAGQGGAGANVLTF. This chain joins TRBV11-1 and TRBJ2-6; possibly TRBD2 for D (6 bases). V was shortened by 0 bases and J by 2 bases, with 14 bases between the two germline ends. The V gene's germline CDR1 is SGHAT and CDR2 FQDESV (reference sequence). The CDR3 is 18 residues long.

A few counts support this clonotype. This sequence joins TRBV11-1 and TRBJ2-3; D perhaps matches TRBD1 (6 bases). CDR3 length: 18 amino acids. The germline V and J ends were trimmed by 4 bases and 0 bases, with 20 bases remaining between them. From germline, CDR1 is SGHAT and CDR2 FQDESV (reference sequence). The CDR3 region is CASSSHLEDRTSTDTQYF. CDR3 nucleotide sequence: TGTGCCAGCAGCTCACATCTCGAAGACAGGACAAGCACAGATACGCAGTATTTT.

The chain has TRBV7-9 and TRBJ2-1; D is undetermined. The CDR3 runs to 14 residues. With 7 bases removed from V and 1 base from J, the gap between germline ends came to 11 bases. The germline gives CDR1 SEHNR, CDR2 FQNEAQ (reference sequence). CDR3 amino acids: CASISETSYNEQFF. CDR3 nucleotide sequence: TGTGCCAGCATTTCGGAGACATCCTACAATGAGCAGTTCTTC.

CDR3 nucleotide sequence: TGCGCCAGCAGCCCCCGAGCGGGAGAGAACACCGGGGAGCTGTTTTTT. The encoded protein is CASSPRAGENTGELFF. This chain joins TRBV4-1 and TRBJ2-2, with 8 bases identical to TRBD2. With 4 bases clipped from V and 1 base from J, the junction kept 5 bases outside the gene matches. The CDR3 covers 16 residues. Germline V gives CDR1 MGHRA, CDR2 YSYEKL.

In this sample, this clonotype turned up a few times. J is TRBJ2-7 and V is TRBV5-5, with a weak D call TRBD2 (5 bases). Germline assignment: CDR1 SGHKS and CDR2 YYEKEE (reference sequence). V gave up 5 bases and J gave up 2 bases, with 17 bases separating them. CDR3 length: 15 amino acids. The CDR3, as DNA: TGTGCCAGCAGTATGGCCGGGGAAACCACCTACGAGCAGTACTTC. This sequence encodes CASSMAGETTYEQYF.